This T cell receptor beta chain was identified in a study of blood T cell repertoires in COVID-19. Trimming cost V 7 bases and J 8 bases, with 23 bases left between them. CDR1 is LNHDA, CDR2 SQIVND, per germline (reference sequence). CDR3 length: 15 amino acids. Libraries were prepared by immunoSEQ multiplex PCR; TCRdb keeps only in-frame clonotypes and omits some of them. The top ten hold just under 3% of the sample, which has approximately 350,000 clones, 83% seen once. Sequenced input: peripheral blood. This TCR derives from a man between 25 and 39 years old with active or convalescent COVID-19. This chain links TRBV19 with TRBJ1-1, with a possible D match to TRBD1 (5 bases). The CDR3: CASTEFAGQGPEAFF. The CDR3 DNA sequence: TGTGCCAGTACCGAGTTTGCAGGGCAGGGTCCAGAAGCTTTCTTT.